Listed here are 25 T cell receptor beta chains from one sample, sequenced in a study of blood T cell repertoires in COVID-19 (dated by TCRdb to about 2020). The method behind the library was the immunoSEQ multiplex PCR assay. Sourced from immuneACCESS, this table was stored by TCRdb with only in-frame sequences that have V and J called. A share of the clones is absent; for the studies checked, an unresolved V gene accounts for under half, and the remainder has no known explanation. This sample has a few hundred thousand clones in its table, and more than 65% of those were observed once. The ten top clones hold around 1.5% of the sample. The sequencing input was peripheral blood. The receptors stem from a middle-aged woman who had recovered from COVID-19.

The chain is built from TRBV19 and TRBJ2-5; D is possibly TRBD2 (6 bases). This CDR3 is built from 19 residues. Germline V gene sequence: CDR1 LNHDA, CDR2 SQIVND (reference sequence). The germline V and J ends were trimmed by 4 bases and 4 bases, with 28 bases remaining between them. In DNA, the CDR3 is TGTGCCAGTAGTAGCCGTCTGCCGTCGACTAGGTTGGCACTAGAGACCCAGTACTTC. This translates into CASSSRLPSTRLALETQYF.

The chain links TRBV20-1 to TRBJ1-5, with D uncertain. V was shortened by 1 base and J by 7 bases, with 5 bases between the two germline ends. Germline V gene sequence: CDR1 DFQATT, CDR2 SNEGSKA (reference sequence). The CDR3 is 11 amino acids. The CDR3 protein is CSARAGQPQHF. The CDR3 nucleotides are TGCAGTGCTAGAGCGGGGCAGCCCCAGCATTTT.

The J gene is TRBJ1-5, the V gene TRBV13, with 8 bases identical to TRBD1. The CDR3 is 14 residues long. V shed 4 bases, J shed 4 bases, and the junction held 3 bases outside the gene matches. Germline V gives CDR1 PRHDT, CDR2 FYEKMQ (reference sequence). CDR3 amino acids: CASSSRTGNQPQHF. The CDR3 DNA reads as TGTGCCAGCAGCTCTCGGACAGGGAATCAGCCCCAGCATTTT.

The chain joins TRBV28 to TRBJ1-4, with D perhaps TRBD1 (5 bases). This CDR3 contains 16 residues. The germline V gene has CDR1 MDHEN and CDR2 SYDVKM. V was shortened by 4 bases and J by 8 bases, with 20 bases between the two germline ends. CDR3 residues: CASSSLSSGLLEKLFF. CDR3 nucleotides: TGTGCCAGCAGTTCCTTATCCTCAGGGTTATTGGAAAAACTGTTTTTT.

This rearrangement joins TRBV28 to TRBJ1-2, with a possible D match to TRBD1 (6 bases). Trimming took off 4 bases at V and 5 bases at J, with 20 bases between the two ends. There are 16 residues in the CDR3. Germline V gene sequence: CDR1 MDHEN, CDR2 SYDVKM. The CDR3 is CASSSSSGTLPYGYTF. The CDR3 nucleotides are TGTGCCAGCAGTTCCTCCTCCGGGACACTACCGTATGGCTACACCTTC.

The chain has TRBV18 and TRBJ1-4; TRBD1 matches at 7 bases. With V trimmed by 4 bases and J by 8 bases, 13 bases remained unmatched. The V gene's germline CDR1 is KGHSH and CDR2 LQKENI. CDR3 length: 16 residues. CDR3 region: CASSQNDRAGREKLFF. The DNA for the CDR3 is TGTGCCAGCTCACAAAACGACAGGGCTGGGAGAGAAAAACTGTTTTTT.

The rearrangement uses TRBV6-5 and TRBJ2-1; a possible D gene is TRBD1 (6 bases). The germline V gene has CDR1 MNHEY and CDR2 SVGAGI. CDR3 size: 15 residues. V was cut by 6 bases and J by 7 bases, with 19 bases left in between. The CDR3 DNA follows: TGTGCCAGCAGCCTGCAACCGGGACAATGGAATGAGCAGTTCTTC. It yields the protein CASSLQPGQWNEQFF.

The chain recombines TRBV5-6 with TRBJ1-4; D might be TRBD1 (6 bases). Trimming cost V 3 bases and J 3 bases, with 15 bases left between them. The length of the CDR3 is 16 residues. The germline CDR1 and CDR2 sequences are SGHDT and YYEEEE. Here the CDR3 DNA reads TGTGCCAGCAGCTGGGGGCAGGGGATCCCTAATGAAAAACTGTTTTTT. It codes for CASSWGQGIPNEKLFF.

DNA for the CDR3: TGTGCCAGCAGCGTAGCAGGAGGAACTAATTCACCCCTCCACTTT. Translating gives CASSVAGGTNSPLHF. The rearrangement uses TRBV9 and TRBJ1-6; D remains unclear. Germline CDR1 SGDLS, CDR2 YYNGEE. The V end was cut by 0 bases, the J end by 6 bases, with 10 bases between. There are 15 residues in the CDR3.

This clone was counted between two and nine times. This chain links TRBV7-2 with TRBJ2-5; 12 nucleotides line up with TRBD1. The CDR3 has 16 amino acids. J was trimmed by 5 bases and V by 5 bases; bases with no gene match: 9. Germline V gene sequence: CDR1 SGHTA, CDR2 FQGNSA. This CDR3 is CASSPQGTGGLETQYF. The CDR3 nucleotides are TGTGCCAGCAGCCCCCAGGGGACAGGGGGCCTGGAGACCCAGTACTTC.

This rearrangement joins TRBV10-3 to TRBJ2-3; D remains unclear. V lost 4 bases to trimming and J lost 0 bases, with 5 bases between them. The germline CDR1 and CDR2 sequences are ENHRY and SYGVKD. The CDR3 consists of 13 residues. The CDR3 DNA sequence: TGTGCCATCAGTGGGGCCAGCACAGATACGCAGTATTTT. The encoded protein is CAISGASTDTQYF.

The rearrangement links TRBV6-5 to TRBJ2-1; possible D gene TRBD1, 5 bases. Trimming removed 6 bases at V and 8 bases at J, with 20 bases between. Germline V gene lookup returns CDR1 MNHEY and CDR2 SVGAGI. The CDR3 covers 15 residues. CDR3 sequence: CASRELGLLRDEQFF. CDR3 DNA: TGTGCCAGCAGGGAGCTGGGGCTTTTACGGGATGAGCAGTTCTTC.

This chain links TRBV3-1 (or the pseudogene TRBV3-2) with TRBJ2-5; 8 bases map to TRBD2. The CDR3 extends over 14 amino acids. The V and J ends lost 3 bases and 4 bases, in that order; junction bases with no gene match: 4. Germline V gene sequence: CDR1 LGHDT, CDR2 YNNKEL (reference sequence). For the CDR3, the DNA is TGTGCCAGCAGCCATTGGACTAGCCCAGAGACCCAGTACTTC. This sequence encodes CASSHWTSPETQYF.

This chain joins TRBV4-3 and TRBJ1-6, with D possibly being TRBD1 (6 bases). The ends were cut back, 4 bases at V and 8 bases at J, with 9 bases in the middle. The CDR3 extends over 13 amino acids. Per the germline V gene, CDR1 is LGHNA and CDR2 is YSLEER. The CDR3 DNA follows: TGCGCCAGCAGCCGGGCAGGGGATTCACCCCTCCACTTT. Translating gives CASSRAGDSPLHF.

The gene calls are TRBV19 and TRBJ1-2, with 10 bases identical to TRBD1. Looked up from germline, CDR1 is LNHDA and CDR2 is SQIVND (reference sequence). This CDR3 has 12 amino acids. The V segment lost 8 bases and the J segment 3 bases; nucleotides outside the gene matches: 0. The CDR3 loop reads CASGQGDYGYTF. Written as DNA, the CDR3 is TGTGCCAGTGGACAGGGGGACTATGGCTACACCTTC.

This clone was counted between two and nine times. The chain uses TRBV6-5 and TRBJ2-7; the D gene is possibly TRBD2 (5 bases). The germline V and J ends were trimmed by 10 bases and 4 bases, with 23 bases remaining between them. CDR1 and CDR2 (germline): MNHEY, SVGAGI. The CDR3 spans 15 residues. In DNA form, the CDR3 reads TGTGCCACCCAGTCCGGTCGGGGTATGAATTACGAGCAGTACTTC. Amino acid sequence: CATQSGRGMNYEQYF.

This clone was counted once. The chain employs TRBV28 and TRBJ2-6; tentatively, D is TRBD2 (7 bases). CDR1 is MDHEN, CDR2 SYDVKM, per germline. This CDR3 is 16 amino acids long. V was pared by 4 bases and J by 5 bases, with 15 bases between. The CDR3 loop is CASSSPGGRRANVLTF. CDR3 coding DNA: TGTGCCAGCAGTTCCCCCGGGGGGCGGAGGGCCAACGTCCTGACTTTC.

The genes are TRBV20-1 and TRBJ1-2; possibly TRBD1 for D (6 bases). Germline V gives CDR1 DFQATT, CDR2 SNEGSKA (reference sequence). The V gene lost 7 bases and the J gene lost 1 base, with 7 bases spanning the gap. The CDR3 spans 11 residues. The chain's CDR3 is CSVQGNYGYTF. CDR3 DNA sequence: TGCAGTGTACAGGGTAACTATGGCTACACCTTC.

The chain uses TRBV19 and TRBJ1-5; a possible D gene is TRBD1 (6 bases). V dropped 7 bases and J dropped 1 base, with 23 bases sitting between them. The CDR3 spans 18 residues. In germline, CDR1 is LNHDA, CDR2 SQIVND (reference sequence). The CDR3 region has the DNA TGTGCCAGTAACCTTCAGCACCTAGCAAGGGGGAGCAATCAGCCCCAGCATTTT. This translates into CASNLQHLARGSNQPQHF.

This sequence joins TRBV5-4 and TRBJ2-3; D is unclear. This CDR3 spans 15 amino acids. Germline V lookup: CDR1 SGHNT, CDR2 YYREEE (reference sequence). V dropped 0 bases and J dropped 3 bases, with 11 bases sitting between them. The CDR3 protein is CASSLEAGITDTQYF. CDR3 coding DNA: TGTGCCAGCAGCTTGGAAGCAGGAATTACAGATACGCAGTATTTT.

This sequence joins TRBV28 and TRBJ1-3; D is unresolved. The CDR3 extends over 12 amino acids. From germline, CDR1 is MDHEN and CDR2 SYDVKM. Trimming pared 7 bases from V and 4 bases from J, leaving 8 bases between. This CDR3 reads CASNSGGNTIYF. The CDR3 region has the DNA TGTGCCAGCAATTCCGGGGGAAACACCATATATTTT.

The chain combines TRBV6-4 with TRBJ1-6, with 9 bases that match TRBD1. CDR3 length: 15 residues. CDR1 and CDR2 (germline): MRHNA, SNTAGT. The V segment lost 6 bases and the J segment 7 bases; nucleotides outside the gene matches: 7. The chain's CDR3 is CASRGTGSKNSPLHF. DNA of the CDR3: TGTGCCAGCAGGGGGACAGGGTCGAAGAATTCACCCCTCCACTTT.

The chain is built from TRBV27 and TRBJ1-6, with 9 bases lining up with TRBD1. Germline CDR1 MNHEY, CDR2 SMNVEV (reference sequence). CDR3 length equals 15 residues. The junction had 10 bases not matched to a gene; V was cut back by 6 bases and J by 10 bases. This chain's CDR3 is CASRWDRVAGSPLHF. CDR3 nucleotide sequence: TGTGCCAGCAGATGGGACAGGGTAGCGGGGTCACCCCTCCACTTT.

The V call is TRBV7-2, the J call TRBJ1-2; TRBD1 might be the D (5 bases). V lost 5 bases and J lost 7, with 14 bases in between. Germline assignment: CDR1 SGHTA and CDR2 FQGNSA. This CDR3 region has 13 residues. CDR3 sequence (DNA): TGTGCCAGCAGCACGGGGGGATCGGGTGGCTACACCTTC. Translated, it gives CASSTGGSGGYTF. The entire variable domain, with the rest obtained from reference TRBV7-2 and TRBJ1-2, is as follows: GAGVSQSPSNKVTEKGKDVELRCDPISGHTALYWYRQSLGQGLEFLIYFQGNSAPDKSGLPSDRFSAERTGGSVSTLTIQRTQQEDSAVYLCASSTGGSGGYTFGSGTRLTVV.

Notes on this clone: Other DNA sequences in the same sample also yield this CDR3. This chain uses TRBV6-5 with TRBJ1-1, with no clear D. This CDR3 has 14 residues. The V gene's germline CDR1 is MNHEY and CDR2 SVGAGI. V was pared by 2 bases and J by 1 base, with 8 bases between. The CDR3 bases are TGTGCCAGCAGTTACGATCGAGGGAACACTGAAGCTTTCTTT. Protein: CASSYDRGNTEAFF.